This TCR beta chain appears in the sequencing data of a study of blood T cells in healthy people across ages. PCR was performed a second time for 7 to 11 cycles using a sample-barcoded 5' primer and a J-beta primer mix. TCRdb reanalysed the 5' RACE reads using MiXCR and keeps one entry per CDR3 protein. The sample consists of hundreds of thousands of distinct CDR3 sequences, approximately 49% of them appearing once. This clonotype came up a few times. Its antigen is currently unknown. The V end was cut by 4 bases, the J end by 6 bases, with 13 bases between. The CDR3 covers 14 residues. Germline V gives CDR1 LGHDT, CDR2 YNNKEL (reference sequence). The study, taken as a whole, reports: Whereas aged donors had fewer naive CD4+ cells, long-lived donors had more of them and higher diversity.

This chain connects TRBV3-1 to TRBJ1-5; D not certain. This TCR came from a man aged 30-40 years in good health. Sequencing was carried out using blood. CDR3 sequence (DNA): TGTGCCAGCAGCCTGAACGGGGAGGGTCAGCCCCAGCATTTT. It yields the protein CASSLNGEGQPQHF.